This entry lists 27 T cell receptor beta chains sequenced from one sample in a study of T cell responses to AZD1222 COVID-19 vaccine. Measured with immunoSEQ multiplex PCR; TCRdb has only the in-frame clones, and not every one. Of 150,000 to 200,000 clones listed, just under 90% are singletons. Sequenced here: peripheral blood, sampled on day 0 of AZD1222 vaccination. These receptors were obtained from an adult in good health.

In nucleotides, the CDR3 is TGTGCCAGCAGCCAAGATCCTCAAGGGTCGAACTATGGCTACACCTTC. Its translation: CASSQDPQGSNYGYTF. This chain joins TRBV3-1 (or the pseudogene TRBV3-2) and TRBJ1-2, with unresolved D. V was cut by 0 bases and J by 2 bases, with 13 bases left in between. Germline loops: CDR1 LGHDT, CDR2 YNNKEL (reference sequence). The CDR3 contains 16 residues.

Here the CDR3 reads CASSLAAYSYNEQFF. CDR3 DNA: TGTGCCAGCAGCCTGGCAGCTTACTCCTACAATGAGCAGTTCTTC. J is TRBJ2-1 and V is TRBV3-1 (or the pseudogene TRBV3-2); D unclear. The germline CDR1 and CDR2 sequences are LGHDT and YNNKEL (reference sequence). The CDR3 is made up of 15 amino acids. Trimming pared 4 bases from V and 0 bases from J, leaving 10 bases between.

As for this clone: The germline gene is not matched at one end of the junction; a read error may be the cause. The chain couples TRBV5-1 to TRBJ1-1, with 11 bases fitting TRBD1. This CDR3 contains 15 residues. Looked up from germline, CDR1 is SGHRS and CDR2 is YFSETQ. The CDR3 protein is CASRLGTGGNTEAFF. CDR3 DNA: TGCGCCAGCAGGTTGGGGACAGGGGGTAACACTGAAGCTTTCTTT.

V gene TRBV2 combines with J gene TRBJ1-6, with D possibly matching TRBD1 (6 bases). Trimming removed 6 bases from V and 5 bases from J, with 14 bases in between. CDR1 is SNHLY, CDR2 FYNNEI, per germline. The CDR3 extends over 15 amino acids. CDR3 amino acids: CASRPETGNNSPLHF. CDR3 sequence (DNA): TGTGCCAGCAGACCCGAAACAGGGAATAATTCACCCCTCCACTTT.

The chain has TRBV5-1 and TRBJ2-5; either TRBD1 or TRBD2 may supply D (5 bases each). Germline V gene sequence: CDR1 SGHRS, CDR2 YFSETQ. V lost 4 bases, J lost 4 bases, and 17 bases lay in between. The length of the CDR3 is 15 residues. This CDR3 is CASSMARGAGETQYF. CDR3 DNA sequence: TGCGCCAGCAGCATGGCCCGGGGCGCAGGAGAGACCCAGTACTTC.

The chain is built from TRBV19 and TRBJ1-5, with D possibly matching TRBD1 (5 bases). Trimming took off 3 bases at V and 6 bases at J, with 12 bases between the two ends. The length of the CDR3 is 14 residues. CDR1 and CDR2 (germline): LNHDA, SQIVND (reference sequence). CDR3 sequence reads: CASSMGQGGQPQHF. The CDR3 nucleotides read TGTGCCAGTAGTATGGGGCAGGGCGGTCAGCCCCAGCATTTT.

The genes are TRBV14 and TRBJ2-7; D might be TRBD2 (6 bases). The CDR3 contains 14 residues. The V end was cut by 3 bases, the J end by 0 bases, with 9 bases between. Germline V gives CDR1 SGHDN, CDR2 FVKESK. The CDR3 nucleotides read TGTGCCAGCAGCCAGGGACTTCACTCCTACGAGCAGTACTTC. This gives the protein CASSQGLHSYEQYF.

CDR3: CASSLGGGGANYGYTF. CDR3 coding DNA: TGTGCCAGCAGTTTAGGGGGAGGTGGGGCTAACTATGGCTACACCTTC. The rearrangement joins TRBV28 to TRBJ1-2; a possible D gene is TRBD1 (5 bases). In germline, CDR1 is MDHEN, CDR2 SYDVKM. CDR3 size: 16 residues. The V end lost 2 bases, the J end lost 0 bases, and 13 bases lay between the germline ends.

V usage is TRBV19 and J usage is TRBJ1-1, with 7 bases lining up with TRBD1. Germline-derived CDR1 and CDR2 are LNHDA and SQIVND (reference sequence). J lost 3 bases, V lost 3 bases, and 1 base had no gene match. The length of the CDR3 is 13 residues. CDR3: CASSITGDTEAFF. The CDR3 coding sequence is TGTGCCAGTAGTATCACAGGGGACACTGAAGCTTTCTTT.

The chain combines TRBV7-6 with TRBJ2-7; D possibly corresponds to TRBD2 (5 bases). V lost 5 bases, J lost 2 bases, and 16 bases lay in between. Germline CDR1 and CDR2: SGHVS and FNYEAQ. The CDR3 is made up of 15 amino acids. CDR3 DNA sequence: TGTGCCAGCAGCCCAGTTGCGGGCGGCACCTACGAGCAGTACTTC. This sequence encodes CASSPVAGGTYEQYF. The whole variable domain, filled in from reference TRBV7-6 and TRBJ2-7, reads GAGVSQSPRYKVTKRGQDVALRCDPISGHVSLYWYRQALGQGPEFLTYFNYEAQQDKSGLPNDRFSAERPEGSISTLTIQRTEQRDSAMYRCASSPVAGGTYEQYFGPGTRLTVT.

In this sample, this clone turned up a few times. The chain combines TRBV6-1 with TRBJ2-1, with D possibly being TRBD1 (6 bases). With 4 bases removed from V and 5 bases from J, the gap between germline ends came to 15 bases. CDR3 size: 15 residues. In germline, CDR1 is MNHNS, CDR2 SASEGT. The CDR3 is CASSAAGVGNNEQFF. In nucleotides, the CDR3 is TGTGCCAGCAGTGCAGCAGGGGTTGGCAACAATGAGCAGTTCTTC.

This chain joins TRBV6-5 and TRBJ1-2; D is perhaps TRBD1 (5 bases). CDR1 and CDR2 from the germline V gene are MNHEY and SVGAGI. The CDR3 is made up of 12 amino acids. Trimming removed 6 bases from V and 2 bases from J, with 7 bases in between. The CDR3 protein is CASSRDNYGYTF. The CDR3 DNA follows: TGTGCCAGCAGCCGGGACAACTATGGCTACACCTTC.

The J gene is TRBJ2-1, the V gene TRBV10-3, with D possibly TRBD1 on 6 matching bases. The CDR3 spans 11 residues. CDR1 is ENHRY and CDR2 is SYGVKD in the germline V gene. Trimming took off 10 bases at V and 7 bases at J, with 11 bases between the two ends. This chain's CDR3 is CATKGVNEQFF. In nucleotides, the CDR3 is TGTGCCACCAAGGGGGTAAATGAGCAGTTCTTC.

In nucleotides, the CDR3 is TGTGCCAGCAGTTTTACAGGGGGCGAGACTGAAGCTTTCTTT. Amino acid sequence: CASSFTGGETEAFF. V usage is TRBV6-5 and J usage is TRBJ1-1, with 9 bases matching TRBD1. After removal of 4 bases from V and 5 bases from J, the junction contained 5 bases not matched to a gene. Per germline, CDR1 MNHEY and CDR2 SVGAGI. This CDR3 has 14 residues.

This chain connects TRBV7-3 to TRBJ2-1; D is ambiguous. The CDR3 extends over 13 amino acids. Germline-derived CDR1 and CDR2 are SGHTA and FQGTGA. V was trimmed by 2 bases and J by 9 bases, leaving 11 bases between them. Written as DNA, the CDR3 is TGTGCCAGCAGCTTATCCAACAGTCCTGAGCAGTTCTTC. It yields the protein CASSLSNSPEQFF.

Here the CDR3 DNA reads TGTGCCTGGGCTAAGGGTCGAAATGAGCAGTTCTTC. It translates to CAWAKGRNEQFF. This chain joins TRBV30 and TRBJ2-1; D is undetermined. CDR1 and CDR2 from the germline V gene are GTSNPN and SVGIG (reference sequence). The CDR3 extends over 12 amino acids. The ends were cut back, 5 bases at V and 7 bases at J, with 12 bases in the middle.

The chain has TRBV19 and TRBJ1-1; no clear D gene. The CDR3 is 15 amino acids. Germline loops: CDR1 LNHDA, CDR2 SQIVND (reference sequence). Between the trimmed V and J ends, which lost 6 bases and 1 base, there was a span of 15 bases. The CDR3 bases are TGTGCCAGTAGGTCCCAGACGCGGGCGAACACTGAAGCTTTCTTT. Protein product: CASRSQTRANTEAFF.

This CDR3 is CASSEAGRESYTF. Here the CDR3 DNA reads TGTGCCAGCAGTGAAGCGGGCAGGGAAAGCTACACCTTC. The rearrangement uses TRBV2 and TRBJ1-2; tentatively, D is TRBD1 (5 bases). Germline CDR1 and CDR2: SNHLY and FYNNEI. V was cut by 0 bases and J by 9 bases, with 11 bases left in between. This CDR3 is 13 amino acids long.

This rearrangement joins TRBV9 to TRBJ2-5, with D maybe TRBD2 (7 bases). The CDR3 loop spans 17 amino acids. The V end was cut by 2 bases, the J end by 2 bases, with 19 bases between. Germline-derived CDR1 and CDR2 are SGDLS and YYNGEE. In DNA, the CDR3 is TGTGCCAGCAGCGTCGGTATAAAGGGGGGGGGTCAAGAGACCCAGTACTTC. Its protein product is CASSVGIKGGGQETQYF.

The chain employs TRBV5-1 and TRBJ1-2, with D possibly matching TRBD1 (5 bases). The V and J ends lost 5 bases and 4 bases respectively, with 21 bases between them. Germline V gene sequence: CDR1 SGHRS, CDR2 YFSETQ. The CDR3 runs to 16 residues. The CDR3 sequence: CASRAERGGLVYGYTF. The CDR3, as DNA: TGCGCCAGCAGAGCTGAGAGGGGAGGGCTAGTCTATGGCTACACCTTC.

The chain's CDR3 is CASSQEKWETQYF. CDR3 bases: TGTGCCAGCAGCCAAGAGAAGTGGGAGACCCAGTACTTC. J is TRBJ2-5 and V is TRBV3-1 (or the pseudogene TRBV3-2); D gene ambiguous. The germline gives CDR1 LGHDT, CDR2 YNNKEL (reference sequence). CDR3 length equals 13 residues. V was pared by 0 bases and J by 5 bases, with 7 bases between.

The CDR3 DNA is TGTGCCAGCAGTCCCGGACCCAGGGGCAATCAGCCCCAGCATTTT. This translates into CASSPGPRGNQPQHF. The chain joins TRBV28 to TRBJ1-5, with D perhaps TRBD1 (5 bases). The CDR3 is made up of 15 amino acids. Germline V gene sequence: CDR1 MDHEN, CDR2 SYDVKM. V lost 5 bases to trimming and J lost 2 bases, with 13 bases between them. Full variable domain (outside the CDR3, taken from reference TRBV28 and TRBJ1-5): DVKVTQSSRYLVKRTGEKVFLECVQDMDHENMFWYRQDPGLGLRLIYFSYDVKMKEKGDIPEGYSVSREKKERFSLILESASTNQTSMYLCASSPGPRGNQPQHFGDGTRLSIL.

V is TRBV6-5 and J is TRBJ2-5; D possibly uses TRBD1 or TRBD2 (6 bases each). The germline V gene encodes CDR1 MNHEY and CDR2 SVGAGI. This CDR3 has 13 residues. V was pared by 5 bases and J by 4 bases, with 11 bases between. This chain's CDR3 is CASSRGPGETQYF. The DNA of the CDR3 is TGTGCCAGCAGTCGGGGGCCGGGAGAGACCCAGTACTTC.

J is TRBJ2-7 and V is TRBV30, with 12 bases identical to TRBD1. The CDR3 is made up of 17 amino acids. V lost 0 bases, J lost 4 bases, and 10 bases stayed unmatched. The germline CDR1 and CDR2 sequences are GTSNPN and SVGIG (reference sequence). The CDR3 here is CAWSVEFGTGGDYEQYF. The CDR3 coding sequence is TGTGCCTGGAGTGTCGAATTCGGGACAGGGGGCGATTACGAGCAGTACTTC.

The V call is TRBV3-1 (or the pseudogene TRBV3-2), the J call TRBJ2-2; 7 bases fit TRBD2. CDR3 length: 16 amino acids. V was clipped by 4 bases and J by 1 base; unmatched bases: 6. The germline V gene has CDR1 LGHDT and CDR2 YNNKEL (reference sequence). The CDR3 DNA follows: TGTGCCAGCAGCCCCGAGCGGGGATTGAACACCGGGGAGCTGTTTTTT. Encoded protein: CASSPERGLNTGELFF.

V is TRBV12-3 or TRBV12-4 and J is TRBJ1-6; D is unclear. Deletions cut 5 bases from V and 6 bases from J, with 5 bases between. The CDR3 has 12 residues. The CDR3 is CASSQSNSPLHF. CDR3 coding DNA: TGTGCCAGCAGTCAATCTAATTCACCCCTCCACTTT.

CDR3 in amino acids: CAGEYTDTQYF. The CDR3 DNA reads as TGTGCCGGGGAATACACAGATACGCAGTATTTT. The chain recombines TRBV2 with TRBJ2-3, with D unresolved. Germline loops: CDR1 SNHLY, CDR2 FYNNEI. The CDR3 runs 11 residues. Trimming left V 11 bases short and J 2 bases short, with 8 bases between. Supplemented by reference TRBV2 and TRBJ2-3, the full variable domain reads EPEVTQTPSHQVTQMGQEVILRCVPISNHLYFYWYRQILGQKVEFLVSFYNNEISEKSEIFDDQFSVERPDGSNFTLKIRSTKLEDSAMYFCAGEYTDTQYFGPGTRLTVL.